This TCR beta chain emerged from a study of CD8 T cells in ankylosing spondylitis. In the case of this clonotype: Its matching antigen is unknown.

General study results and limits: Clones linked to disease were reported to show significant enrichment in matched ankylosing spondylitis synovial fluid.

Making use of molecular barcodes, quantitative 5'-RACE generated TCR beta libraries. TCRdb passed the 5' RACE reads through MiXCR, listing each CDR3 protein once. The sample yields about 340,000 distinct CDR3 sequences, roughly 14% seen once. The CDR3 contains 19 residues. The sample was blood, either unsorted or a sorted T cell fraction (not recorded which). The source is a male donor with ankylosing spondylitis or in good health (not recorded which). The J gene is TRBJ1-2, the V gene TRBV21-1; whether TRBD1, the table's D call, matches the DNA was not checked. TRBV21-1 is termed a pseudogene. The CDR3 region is CASRQEGEKTDRALYGYTF. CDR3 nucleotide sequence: TGTGCCAGCAGACAAGAGGGGGAAAAAACGGACAGGGCCCTCTATGGCTACACCTTC.